This T cell receptor beta chain was identified during a study of blood T cell repertoires in COVID-19. Study as a whole: PBMCs, B-cell-depleted T cells, or T cells provided the cDNA or gDNA that made up the material.

Assay used: immunoSEQ multiplex PCR; TCRdb lists only in-frame clones, some missing. The table has around 220,000 clones, 80% to 90% seen once. CDR3 size: 16 residues. Germline V lookup: CDR1 SGHAT, CDR2 FQNNGV. Trimming shortened V by 3 bases and J by 0 bases, and 12 bases separated the two germline ends. This TCR derives from a man aged 18 to 35 with active or convalescent COVID-19. Sequenced input: peripheral blood. This rearrangement joins TRBV11-2 to TRBJ1-5; D uncertain. In nucleotides, the CDR3 is TGTGCCAGCAGCTTCCGAGCCGATTATAGCAATCAGCCCCAGCATTTT. This encodes CASSFRADYSNQPQHF.